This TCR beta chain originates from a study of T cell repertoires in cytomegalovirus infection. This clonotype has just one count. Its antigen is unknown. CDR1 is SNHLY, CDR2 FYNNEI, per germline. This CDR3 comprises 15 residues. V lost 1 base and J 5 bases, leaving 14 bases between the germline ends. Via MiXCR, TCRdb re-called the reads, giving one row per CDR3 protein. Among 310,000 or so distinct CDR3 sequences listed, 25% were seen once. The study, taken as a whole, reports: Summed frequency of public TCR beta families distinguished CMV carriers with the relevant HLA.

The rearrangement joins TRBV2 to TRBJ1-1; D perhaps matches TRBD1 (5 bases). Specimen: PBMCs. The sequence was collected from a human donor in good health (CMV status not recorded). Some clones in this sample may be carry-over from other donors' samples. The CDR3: CASSEERQFRTEAFF. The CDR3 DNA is TGTGCCAGCAGTGAAGAACGACAGTTTCGTACTGAAGCTTTCTTT.